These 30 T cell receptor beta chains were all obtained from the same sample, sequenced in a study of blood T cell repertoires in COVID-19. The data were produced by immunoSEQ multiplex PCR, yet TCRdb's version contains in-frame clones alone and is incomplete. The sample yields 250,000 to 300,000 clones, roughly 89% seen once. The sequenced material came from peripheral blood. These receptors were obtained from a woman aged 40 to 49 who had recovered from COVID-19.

Here the CDR3 reads CASSQEGASKTRGYGYTF. CDR3 DNA sequence: TGTGCCAGCAGCCAAGAGGGGGCTTCCAAAACCAGGGGGTATGGCTACACCTTC. This chain uses TRBV4-2 with TRBJ1-2; 7 bases are shared with TRBD1. The CDR3 covers 18 residues. V lost 0 bases and J lost 5; bases outside the gene matches: 15. Germline V lookup: CDR1 LGHNA, CDR2 YNFKEQ.

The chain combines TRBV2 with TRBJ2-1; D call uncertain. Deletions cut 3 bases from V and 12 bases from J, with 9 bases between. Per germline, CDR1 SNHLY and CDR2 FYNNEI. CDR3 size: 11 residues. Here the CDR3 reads CASSDLVGQFF. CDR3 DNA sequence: TGTGCCAGCAGTGATTTGGTCGGGCAGTTCTTC. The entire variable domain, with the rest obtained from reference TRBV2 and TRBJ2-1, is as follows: EPEVTQTPSHQVTQMGQEVILRCVPISNHLYFYWYRQILGQKVEFLVSFYNNEISEKSEIFDDQFSVERPDGSNFTLKIRSTKLEDSAMYFCASSDLVGQFFGPGTRLTVL.

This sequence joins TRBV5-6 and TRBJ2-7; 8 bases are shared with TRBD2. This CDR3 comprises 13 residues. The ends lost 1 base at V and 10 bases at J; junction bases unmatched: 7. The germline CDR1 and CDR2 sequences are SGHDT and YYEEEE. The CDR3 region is CASSLRVAGQQYV. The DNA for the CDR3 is TGTGCCAGCAGCTTGAGGGTAGCGGGACAACAGTACGTC.

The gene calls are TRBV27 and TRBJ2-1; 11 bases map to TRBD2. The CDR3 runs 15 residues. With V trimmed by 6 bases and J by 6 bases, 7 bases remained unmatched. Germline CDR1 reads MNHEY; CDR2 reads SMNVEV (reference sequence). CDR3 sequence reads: CASRPGLAGSNEQFF. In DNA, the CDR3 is TGTGCCAGCAGGCCTGGACTAGCGGGTTCCAATGAGCAGTTCTTC.

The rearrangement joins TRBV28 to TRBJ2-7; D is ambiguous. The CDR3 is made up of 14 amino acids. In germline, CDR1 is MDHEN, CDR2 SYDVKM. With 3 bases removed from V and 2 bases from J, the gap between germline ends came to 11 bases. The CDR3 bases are TGTGCCAGCAGTTTTCCGACACCAACCTACGAGCAGTACTTC. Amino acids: CASSFPTPTYEQYF.

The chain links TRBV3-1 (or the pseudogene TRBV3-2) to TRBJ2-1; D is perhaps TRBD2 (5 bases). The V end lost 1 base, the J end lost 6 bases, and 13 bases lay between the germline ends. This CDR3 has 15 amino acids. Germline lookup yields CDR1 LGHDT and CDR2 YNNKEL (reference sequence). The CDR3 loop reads CASSQVTPAGNEQFF. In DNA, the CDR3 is TGTGCCAGCAGCCAAGTGACCCCGGCGGGCAATGAGCAGTTCTTC.

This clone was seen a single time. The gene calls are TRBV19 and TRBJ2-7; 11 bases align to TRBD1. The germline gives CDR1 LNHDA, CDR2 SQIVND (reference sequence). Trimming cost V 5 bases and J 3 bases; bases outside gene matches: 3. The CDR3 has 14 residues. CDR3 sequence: CASSPGQGVYEQYF. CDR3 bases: TGTGCCAGTAGTCCGGGACAGGGGGTCTACGAGCAGTACTTC.

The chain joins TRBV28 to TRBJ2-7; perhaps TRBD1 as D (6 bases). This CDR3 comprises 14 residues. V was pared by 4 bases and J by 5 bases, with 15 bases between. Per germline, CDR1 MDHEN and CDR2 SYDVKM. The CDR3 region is CASSWNRVVHEQYF. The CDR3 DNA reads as TGTGCCAGCAGTTGGAACAGGGTAGTCCACGAGCAGTACTTC.

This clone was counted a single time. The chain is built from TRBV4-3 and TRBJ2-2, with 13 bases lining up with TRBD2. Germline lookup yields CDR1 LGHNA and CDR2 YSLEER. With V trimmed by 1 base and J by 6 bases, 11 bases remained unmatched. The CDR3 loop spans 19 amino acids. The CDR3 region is CASSQGRTSGRIIPGELFF. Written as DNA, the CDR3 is TGCGCCAGCAGCCAAGGCCGGACTAGCGGGAGAATAATCCCCGGGGAGCTGTTTTTT.

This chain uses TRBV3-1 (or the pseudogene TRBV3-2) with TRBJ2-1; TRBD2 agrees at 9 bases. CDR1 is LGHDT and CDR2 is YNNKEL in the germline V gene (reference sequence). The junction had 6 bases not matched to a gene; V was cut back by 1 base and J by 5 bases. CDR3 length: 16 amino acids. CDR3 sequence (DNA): TGTGCCAGCAGCCAAGGACGTAGCGGGAGTGACAATGAGCAGTTCTTC. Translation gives CASSQGRSGSDNEQFF.

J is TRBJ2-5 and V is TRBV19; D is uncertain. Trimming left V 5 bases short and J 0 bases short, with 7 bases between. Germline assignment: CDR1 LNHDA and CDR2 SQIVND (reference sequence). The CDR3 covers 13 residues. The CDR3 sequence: CASSSQYQETQYF. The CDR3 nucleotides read TGTGCCAGTAGTTCTCAGTACCAAGAGACCCAGTACTTC.

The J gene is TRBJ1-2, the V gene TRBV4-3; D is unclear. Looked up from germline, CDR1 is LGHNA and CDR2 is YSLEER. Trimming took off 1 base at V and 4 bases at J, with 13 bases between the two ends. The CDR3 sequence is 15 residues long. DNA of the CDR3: TGCGCCAGCAGCCAAGGGGGAGGAGACCCCTATGGCTACACCTTC. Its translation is CASSQGGGDPYGYTF.

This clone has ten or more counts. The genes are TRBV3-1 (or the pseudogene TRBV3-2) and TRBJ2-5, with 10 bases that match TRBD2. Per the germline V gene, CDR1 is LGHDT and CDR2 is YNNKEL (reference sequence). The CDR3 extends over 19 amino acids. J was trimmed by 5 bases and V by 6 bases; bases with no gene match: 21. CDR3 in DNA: TGTGCCAGCAGTCGCGGACAAAAGAGCGGGAGGGCCATCTCCGAGACCCAGTACTTC. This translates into CASSRGQKSGRAISETQYF.

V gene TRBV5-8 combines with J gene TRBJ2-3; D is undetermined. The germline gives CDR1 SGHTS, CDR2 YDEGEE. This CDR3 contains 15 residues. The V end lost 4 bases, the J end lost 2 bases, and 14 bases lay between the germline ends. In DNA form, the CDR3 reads TGTGCCAGCAGCCGCGCCCGGGTTATCACAGATACGCAGTATTTT. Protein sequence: CASSRARVITDTQYF. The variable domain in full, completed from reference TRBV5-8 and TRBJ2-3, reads EAGVTQSPTHLIKTRGQQATLRCSPISGHTSVYWYQQALGLGLQFLLWYDEGEERNRGNFPPRFSGRQFPNYSSELNVNALELEDSALYLCASSRARVITDTQYFGPGTRLTVL.

This CDR3 reads CASSLGQVSDTQYF. CDR3 DNA: TGCGCCAGCAGCTTAGGACAGGTATCAGATACGCAGTATTTT. The J gene is TRBJ2-3, the V gene TRBV5-1, with 7 nucleotides matching TRBD1. V lost 2 bases to trimming and J lost 4 bases; unmatched junction nucleotides: 4. This CDR3 has 14 amino acids. The germline gives CDR1 SGHRS, CDR2 YFSETQ.

In DNA form, the CDR3 reads TGTGCCAGCAGTTTCAGGGGCAATTATGAAAAACTGTTTTTT. This codes for CASSFRGNYEKLFF. The chain joins TRBV27 to TRBJ1-4, with D maybe TRBD1 (6 bases). V was trimmed by 3 bases and J by 6 bases, leaving 11 bases between them. CDR3 size: 14 residues. Germline CDR1 is MNHEY and CDR2 is SMNVEV (reference sequence).

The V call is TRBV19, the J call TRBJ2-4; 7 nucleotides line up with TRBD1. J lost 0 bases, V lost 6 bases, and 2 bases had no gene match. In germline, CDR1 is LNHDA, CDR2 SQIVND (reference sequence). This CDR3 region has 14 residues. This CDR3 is CASSHRGAKNIQYF. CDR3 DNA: TGTGCCAGTAGCCACAGGGGAGCCAAAAACATTCAGTACTTC.

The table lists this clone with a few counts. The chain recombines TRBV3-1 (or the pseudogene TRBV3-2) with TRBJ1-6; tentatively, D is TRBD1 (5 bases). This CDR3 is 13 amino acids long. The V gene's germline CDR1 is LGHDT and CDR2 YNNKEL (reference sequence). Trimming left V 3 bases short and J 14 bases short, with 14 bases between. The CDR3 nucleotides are TGTGCCAGCAGCCATACAGGAACAGGAGCCCTCCACTTT. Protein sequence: CASSHTGTGALHF.

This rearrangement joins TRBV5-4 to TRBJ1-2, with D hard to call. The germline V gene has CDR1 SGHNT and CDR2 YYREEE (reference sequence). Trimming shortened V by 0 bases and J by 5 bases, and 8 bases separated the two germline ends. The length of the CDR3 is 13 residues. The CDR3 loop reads CASSLDRGYGYTF. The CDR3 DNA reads TGTGCCAGCAGCTTGGACCGGGGATATGGCTACACCTTC.

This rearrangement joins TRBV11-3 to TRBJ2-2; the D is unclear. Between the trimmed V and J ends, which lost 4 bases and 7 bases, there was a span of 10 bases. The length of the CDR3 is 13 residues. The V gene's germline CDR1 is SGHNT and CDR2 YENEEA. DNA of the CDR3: TGTGCCAGCAGCTCCCTTGAGGACGGGGAGCTGTTTTTT. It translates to CASSSLEDGELFF. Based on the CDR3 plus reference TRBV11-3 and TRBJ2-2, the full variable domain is EAGVVQSPRYKIIEKKQPVAFWCNPISGHNTLYWYLQNLGQGPELLIRYENEEAVDDSQLPKDRFSAERLKGVDSTLKIQPAELGDSAVYLCASSSLEDGELFFGEGSRLTVL.

CDR3 DNA: TGTGCCAGCAGCCCCAGACTAGCGCGGGAGCAGTACTTC. It encodes CASSPRLAREQYF. The J gene is TRBJ2-7, the V gene TRBV5-4, with 8 bases that match TRBD2. The CDR3 loop spans 13 amino acids. The J segment lost 7 bases and the V segment lost 4 bases, leaving 7 bases of the junction unmatched. Germline V lookup: CDR1 SGHNT, CDR2 YYREEE (reference sequence).

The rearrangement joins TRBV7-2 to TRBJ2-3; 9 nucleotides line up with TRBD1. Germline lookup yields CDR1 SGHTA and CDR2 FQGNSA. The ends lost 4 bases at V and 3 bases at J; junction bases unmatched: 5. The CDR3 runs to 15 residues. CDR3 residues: CASSSRQGGTDTQYF. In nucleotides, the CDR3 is TGTGCCAGCAGCTCCAGACAGGGGGGAACAGATACGCAGTATTTT. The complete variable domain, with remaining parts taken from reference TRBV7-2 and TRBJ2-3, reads GAGVSQSPSNKVTEKGKDVELRCDPISGHTALYWYRQSLGQGLEFLIYFQGNSAPDKSGLPSDRFSAERTGGSVSTLTIQRTQQEDSAVYLCASSSRQGGTDTQYFGPGTRLTVL.

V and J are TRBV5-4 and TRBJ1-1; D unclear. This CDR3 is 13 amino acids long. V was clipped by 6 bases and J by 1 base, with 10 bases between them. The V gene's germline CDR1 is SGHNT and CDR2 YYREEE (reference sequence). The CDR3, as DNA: TGTGCCAGCAAAAATACAGCGAACACTGAAGCTTTCTTT. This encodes CASKNTANTEAFF.

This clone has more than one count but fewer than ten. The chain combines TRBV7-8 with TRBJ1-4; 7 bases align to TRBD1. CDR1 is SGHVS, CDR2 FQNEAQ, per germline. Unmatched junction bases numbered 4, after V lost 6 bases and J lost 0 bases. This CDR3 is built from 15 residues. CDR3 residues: CASRDTGATNEKLFF. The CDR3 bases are TGTGCCAGCAGGGACACAGGGGCAACTAATGAAAAACTGTTTTTT.

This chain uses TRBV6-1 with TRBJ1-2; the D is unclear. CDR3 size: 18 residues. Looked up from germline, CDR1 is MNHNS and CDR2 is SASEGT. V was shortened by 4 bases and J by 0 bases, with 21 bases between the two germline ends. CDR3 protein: CASSAQAGLRRTNYGYTF. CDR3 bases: TGTGCCAGCAGTGCCCAGGCCGGGTTAAGGAGGACTAACTATGGCTACACCTTC.

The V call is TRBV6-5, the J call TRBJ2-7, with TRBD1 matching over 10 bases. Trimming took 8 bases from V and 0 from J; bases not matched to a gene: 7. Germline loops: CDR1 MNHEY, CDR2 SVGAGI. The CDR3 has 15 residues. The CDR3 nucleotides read TGTGCCAGCCTGGAGGGACAGGGGATCTCCTACGAGCAGTACTTC. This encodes CASLEGQGISYEQYF.

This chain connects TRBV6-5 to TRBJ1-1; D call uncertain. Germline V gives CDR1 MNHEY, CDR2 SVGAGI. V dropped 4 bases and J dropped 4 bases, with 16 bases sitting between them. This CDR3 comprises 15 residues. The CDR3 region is CASSSPALVGTEAFF. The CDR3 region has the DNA TGTGCCAGCAGTTCGCCAGCTCTAGTGGGCACTGAAGCTTTCTTT.

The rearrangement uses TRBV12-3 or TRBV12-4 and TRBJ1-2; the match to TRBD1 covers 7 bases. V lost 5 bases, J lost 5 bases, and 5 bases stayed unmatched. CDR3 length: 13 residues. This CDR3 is CASSPGTAYGYTF. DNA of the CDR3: TGTGCCAGCAGTCCAGGGACAGCGTATGGCTACACCTTC.

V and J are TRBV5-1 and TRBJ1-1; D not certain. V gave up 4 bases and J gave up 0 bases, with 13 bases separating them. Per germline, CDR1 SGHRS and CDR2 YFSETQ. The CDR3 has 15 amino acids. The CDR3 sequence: CASSARAGVNTEAFF. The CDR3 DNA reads TGCGCCAGCAGCGCCCGGGCCGGGGTGAACACTGAAGCTTTCTTT.

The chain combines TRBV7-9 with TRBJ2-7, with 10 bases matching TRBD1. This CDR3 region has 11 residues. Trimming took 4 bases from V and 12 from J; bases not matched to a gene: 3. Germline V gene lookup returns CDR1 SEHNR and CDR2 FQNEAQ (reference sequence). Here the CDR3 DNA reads TGTGCCAGCAGCTCGGGACAGGGGATGTACGTC. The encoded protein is CASSSGQGMYV.